This record concerns one T cell receptor beta chain sequence. Its antigen is still unknown. The data were obtained in a study of Ad26.COV2.S vaccination and SARS-CoV-2 variants. Study at large: Among those in the COV1001 Ad26.COV2.S trial arm was the donor. Ad26.COV2.S was injected intramuscularly once or twice, 56 days apart.

Sequencing used immunoSEQ multiplex PCR; TCRdb keeps in-frame clones, though not all of them. The sample has some 390,000 clones, about 89% seen once. The CDR3 consists of 19 residues. V was shortened by 4 bases and J by 0 bases, with 23 bases between the two germline ends. CDR1 LGHNA and CDR2 YSLEER come from the germline V gene. Study-level points and caveats: Substantial breadth was reported for post-vaccination spike-specific CD8+ and CD4+ T cells. Quantification of TCR breadth and depth may have yielded underestimates of total T cell responses.

Treatment specified: some 19 received Ad26.COV2.S at low or high dose, single or two shots; roughly five received placebo; per-sample allocation not given. Material that was analyzed had been drawn on day 63 after the first vaccine or placebo injection. The origin of this receptor is a person between 18 and 59 years old who received the Ad26.COV2.S COVID-19 vaccine or a placebo. This specimen was peripheral blood, taken in a trial of Ad26.COV2.S vaccine versus placebo. The chain combines TRBV4-3 with TRBJ2-3; D is perhaps TRBD2 (6 bases). The CDR3 sequence: CASSLDRPQLAPSTDTQYF. The CDR3 coding sequence is TGCGCCAGCAGCCTCGATCGCCCCCAGCTAGCGCCGAGCACAGATACGCAGTATTTT.